This T cell receptor beta chain was sequenced during a study of T cells in Graves' hyperthyroidism and ophthalmopathy. The CDR3 loop spans 12 amino acids. V lost 2 bases to trimming and J lost 8 bases, with 9 bases between them. Looked up from germline, CDR1 is SGHTA and CDR2 is FQGNSA. RNA transcripts yielded amplified TCR beta CDR3 regions. The HTBI primer set was used in a first-round RT-PCR of the TCR CDR3. TCRdb re-analysed the multiplex PCR reads in MiXCR, keeping a single row per CDR3 protein. The sample lists almost 600,000 distinct CDR3 sequences, just over 45% occurring once. Hyperthyroidism in the patients, aged 18 to 65, was newly diagnosed and under 2 months in duration.

The TCR was taken from a woman aged 18-29 years with Graves' hyperthyroidism. The material sequenced was peripheral blood or thyroid tissue (not recorded which). The gene calls are TRBV7-2 and TRBJ1-2; D not resolved. The CDR3 protein is CASSLTETGYTF. CDR3 bases: TGTGCCAGCAGCTTAACTGAGACGGGCTACACCTTC.